Listed below are T cell receptor beta chains from one sample, sequenced in a study of post-analysis software for immune sequencing data. TCRdb processed the PCR reads anew with MiXCR; each CDR3 protein has one entry. Of over 150,000 distinct CDR3 sequences listed, about 29% are singletons. Specimen: blood. All receptors derive from a girl aged 5-17 years with multiple sclerosis. Both conserved end residues are part of each CDR3. A D gene is named only where the DNA matches it firmly. Expanded clones are given a class, and other clones once, few, many or no size at all.

D gene,clone size,J gene,V gene,CDR3 DNA,CDR3 protein
NA,many,TRBJ1-2,TRBV7-8,TGTGCCAGCAGCCCTCACTGGACGGAGAACTATGGCTACACCTTC,CASSPHWTENYGYTF
NA,few,TRBJ1-1,TRBV10-3,TGTGCCATCAGTGAGCGAGGGACGGTGAACACTGAAGCTTTCTTT,CAISERGTVNTEAFF
TRBD1,NA,TRBJ1-2,TRBV12-3/TRBV12-4,TGTGCCACCGGCGGGACAGGAGCTAACTATGGCTACACCTTC,CATGGTGANYGYTF
NA,many,TRBJ1-2,TRBV20-1,TGCAGTGCTAGAGATGCAGCTAACTATGGCTACACCTTC,CSARDAANYGYTF
NA,many,TRBJ2-7,TRBV27,TGTGCCAGCAGGCCCGATTTGGGCTCTGGAATCTACGAGCAGTACTTC,CASRPDLGSGIYEQYF
NA,NA,TRBJ2-5,TRBV20-1,TGCAGTGCTAGAGATTTTGGGGCCGGAGAGACCCAGTACTTC,CSARDFGAGETQYF
NA,many,TRBJ2-5,TRBV11-2,TGTGCCAGCAGCTCGGAGGTGGAGACCCAGTACTTC,CASSSEVETQYF
TRBD2,many,TRBJ2-3,TRBV6-1,TGTGCCAGCAGTCAGGGGACTAGCGGAGTCCATGTGACAGATACGCAGTATTTT,CASSQGTSGVHVTDTQYF
TRBD2,many,TRBJ2-3,TRBV5-1,TGCGCCAGCAGCTTTAGCGGGAGAGGAACAGATACGCAGTATTTT,CASSFSGRGTDTQYF
NA,NA,TRBJ2-2,TRBV12-5,TGTGCTAGTGCCCGCGGACGCGATAGCACCGGGGAGCTTTTTTTT,CASARGRDSTGELFF
NA,NA,TRBJ1-2,TRBV7-8,TGTGCCGGCAGTCGGGGGCCGGGACACCGAATCACCTATGGCTACACCTTC,CAGSRGPGHRITYGYTF
TRBD2,many,TRBJ2-1,TRBV20-1,TGCAGTGCTAGGGAGTCAGGTAGCGGGTTCTCCTACAATGAGCAGTTCTTC,CSARESGSGFSYNEQFF
TRBD2,NA,TRBJ2-1,TRBV20-1,TGCAGTGCTAGAGATTTGGTAGCGGGAGTAGGGTTGCAATATGAGCAGTTCTTC,CSARDLVAGVGLQYEQFF
NA,NA,TRBJ2-1,TRBV15,TGTGCCACCGGCCCCGGGCGAGGCGCGGGGGCCAATGAGCAGTTCTTC,CATGPGRGAGANEQFF
NA,few,TRBJ2-7,TRBV29-1,TGCAGCGTGGACAGGGGCGGGGGGCGCGAGCAGTACTTC,CSVDRGGGREQYF
NA,NA,TRBJ2-3,TRBV9,TGTGCCAGGGGTCCAGATACGCAGTATTTT,CARGPDTQYF
TRBD1,many,TRBJ2-6,TRBV15,TGTGCCACCAGGCCGGACAGGGTCCCTTCTGGGGCCAACGTCCTGACTTTC,CATRPDRVPSGANVLTF
TRBD2,many,TRBJ2-3,TRBV10-3,TGTGCCATCAGTGAGTGGGTGACTAGCGGGAGAGGAGATACGCAGTATTTT,CAISEWVTSGRGDTQYF
NA,NA,TRBJ2-1,TRBV7-2,TGTGCCAGCAGCTACGGGCCGTTGCCCAATGAGCAGTTCTTC,CASSYGPLPNEQFF
NA,many,TRBJ1-4,TRBV12-3/TRBV12-4,TGTGCCAGCAGTCCGGGACGGAGTAATGAAAAACTGTTTTTT,CASSPGRSNEKLFF
TRBD2,many,TRBJ2-3,TRBV9,TGTGCCAGCAGCCTCACGGGACTAGCGGTCACAGATACGCAGTATTTT,CASSLTGLAVTDTQYF
TRBD2,NA,TRBJ2-4,TRBV4-2,TGTGCCAGCAGCCAAGTGGTGGCGGGAGCCTCCAAAAACATTCAGTACTTC,CASSQVVAGASKNIQYF
TRBD2,many,TRBJ2-1,TRBV6-2/TRBV6-3,TGTGCCAGCGGACTAGCGAGAGTATACAATGAGCAGTTCTTC,CASGLARVYNEQFF
TRBD1,few,TRBJ1-1,TRBV9,TGTGCCAGCAGCGCAGCCGGGACAGGGACGACTTTCTTT,CASSAAGTGTTFF
NA,many,TRBJ2-7,TRBV6-2/TRBV6-3,TGTGCCAGCACCTCTGTGACGGAATCCCCCCCCGAGCAGTACTTC,CASTSVTESPPEQYF
TRBD2,many,TRBJ2-1,TRBV11-2,TGTGCCAGCAGCTTCGGGACTAGCTTTGCAGGGTACAATGAGCAGTTCTTC,CASSFGTSFAGYNEQFF
TRBD2,NA,TRBJ2-7,TRBV9,TGTGCCAGCAGCGTAGCAAGGGTAGCGGGAGTCTACGAGCAGTACTTC,CASSVARVAGVYEQYF
NA,NA,TRBJ1-1,TRBV4-2,TGTGCCAGCAGCCCCGGAGTTATGAACACTGAAGCTTTCTTT,CASSPGVMNTEAFF
NA,many,TRBJ2-5,TRBV27,TGTGCCAGCAGTTTCGCAGGGCCTACGGCCCAGTACTTC,CASSFAGPTAQYF
TRBD1,NA,TRBJ2-7,TRBV7-2,TGTGCCAGCAGCTTAGATGGGACAGGGGGCTATTACGAGCAGTACTTC,CASSLDGTGGYYEQYF
TRBD2,few,TRBJ2-5,TRBV5-1,TGCGCCAGCAGCTTGGCCAGGGTAGCGGGAGAGCGTCTTGGGGAGACCCAGTACTTC,CASSLARVAGERLGETQYF
NA,many,TRBJ2-5,TRBV27,TGTGCCAGCAGCCCCGTGTTGGGGGGCCAAGAGACCCAGTACTTC,CASSPVLGGQETQYF
NA,NA,TRBJ2-1,TRBV7-9,TGTGCCAGCAGCTTACTGTCGGGACTTTTCTCCTACAATGAGCAGTTCTTC,CASSLLSGLFSYNEQFF
NA,NA,TRBJ1-4,TRBV7-3,TGTGCCAGCAGCCTCCCGTGCGGAGTTAATGAAAAACTGTTTTTT,CASSLPCGVNEKLFF
NA,NA,TRBJ2-5,TRBV4-2,TGTGCCAGCAGCCAAGGGGGGTCAGGGGGGGAGACCCAGTACTTC,CASSQGGSGGETQYF
NA,NA,TRBJ1-1,TRBV19,TGTGCCAGTTCGACGGGGGGGAACACTGAAGCTTTCTTT,CASSTGGNTEAFF
NA,many,TRBJ2-1,TRBV12-3/TRBV12-4,TGTGCCGCTGACGACGGGAAGACTACTACCGGTGAGCAGTTCTTC,CAADDGKTTTGEQFF
TRBD1,many,TRBJ2-1,TRBV20-1,TGCAGTGCTAGGACACAGGGGGCATACAATGAGCAGTTCTTC,CSARTQGAYNEQFF
NA,NA,TRBJ1-1,TRBV5-1,TGCGCCAGCAGCTTGGGGACAGTTCTTGAAGCTTTCTTT,CASSLGTVLEAFF
NA,NA,TRBJ2-3,TRBV12-3/TRBV12-4,TGTGCCAGCAGCATTGGGTACACAGATACGCAGTATTTT,CASSIGYTDTQYF
NA,few,TRBJ2-3,TRBV12-3/TRBV12-4,TGTGCCAGCATCCCTAGTGTCCCCAGAGCAGATACGCAGTATTTT,CASIPSVPRADTQYF
NA,many,TRBJ2-7,TRBV29-1,TGCAGCGTTGGGACGAGGTCCTACGAGCAGTACTTC,CSVGTRSYEQYF
TRBD2,many,TRBJ2-1,TRBV9,TGTGCCAGCAGCGTAGGCTCCAGCGGGAGCGGTAATGAGCAGTTCTTC,CASSVGSSGSGNEQFF
NA,NA,TRBJ1-2,TRBV11-2,TGTGCCAGCTCCCGGGAAAGACGGTATGGCTACACCTTC,CASSRERRYGYTF
NA,NA,TRBJ1-6,TRBV6-6,TGTGCCACCAAGGGGGGGGTTAATTCACCCCTCCACTTT,CATKGGVNSPLHF
NA,NA,TRBJ2-5,TRBV12-3/TRBV12-4,TGTGCCAGCACCCACCGCTCCGCGGAGACCCAGTACTTC,CASTHRSAETQYF
NA,NA,TRBJ2-3,TRBV12-3/TRBV12-4,TGTGCCAGCAGTTTAGCGCTTGCGAGAGCAGATACGCAGTATTTT,CASSLALARADTQYF
TRBD1,few,TRBJ1-3,TRBV12-3/TRBV12-4,TGTGCCAGCAGTTTAGCAACAGGGGGGGACTCTGGAAACACCATATATTTT,CASSLATGGDSGNTIYF
NA,NA,TRBJ1-6,TRBV27,TGTGCCAGCAGCAGACGGGTCAATTCACCCCTCCACTTT,CASSRRVNSPLHF
NA,NA,TRBJ2-7,TRBV18,TGTACCAGCTCACCATTGGGGGGTCCCGACAGCGAGCAGTACTTC,CTSSPLGGPDSEQYF